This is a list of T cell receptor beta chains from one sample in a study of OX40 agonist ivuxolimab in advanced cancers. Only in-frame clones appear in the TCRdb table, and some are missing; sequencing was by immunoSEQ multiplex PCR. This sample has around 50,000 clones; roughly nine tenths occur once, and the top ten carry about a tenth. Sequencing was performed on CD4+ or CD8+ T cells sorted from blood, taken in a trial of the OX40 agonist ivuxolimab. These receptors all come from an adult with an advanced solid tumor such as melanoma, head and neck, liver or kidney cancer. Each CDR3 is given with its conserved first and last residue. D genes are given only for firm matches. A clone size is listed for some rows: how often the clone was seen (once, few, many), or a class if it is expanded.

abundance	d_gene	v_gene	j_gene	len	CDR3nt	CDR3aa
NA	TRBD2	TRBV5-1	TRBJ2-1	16	TGCGCCAGCAGCTTGGGGACCCTAGCGGGAGTTAATGAGCAGTTCTTC	CASSLGTLAGVNEQFF
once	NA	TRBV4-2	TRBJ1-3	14	TGTGCCAGCAGCCCAGGTACGTCTGGAAACACCATATATTTT	CASSPGTSGNTIYF
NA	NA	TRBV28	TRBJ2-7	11	TGTGCCAGCAGTCAGAACTACGAGCAGTACTTC	CASSQNYEQYF
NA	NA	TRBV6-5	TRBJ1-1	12	TGTGCCAGCAGTGAGACAGACACTGAAGCTTTCTTT	CASSETDTEAFF
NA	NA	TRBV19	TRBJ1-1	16	TGTGCCAGTGACAACTCTGGTTCTCTTCTGAACACTGAAGCTTTCTTT	CASDNSGSLLNTEAFF
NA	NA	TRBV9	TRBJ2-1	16	TGTGCCAGCAGCGTAGCCGGGGGCCGGTTGGTCAATGAGCAGTTCTTC	CASSVAGGRLVNEQFF
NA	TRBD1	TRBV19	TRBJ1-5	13	TGTGCCAGTAGTATACAGGGGGCTCAGCCCCAGCATTTT	CASSIQGAQPQHF
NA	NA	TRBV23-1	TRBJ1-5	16	TGCGCCAGCAGATACCTCAGGGAGAGCGTCAATCAGCCCCAGCATTTT	CASRYLRESVNQPQHF
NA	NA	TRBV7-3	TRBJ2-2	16	TGTGCCAGCAGCTTAATCGGGGGGCAGAACACCGGGGAGCTGTTTTTT	CASSLIGGQNTGELFF
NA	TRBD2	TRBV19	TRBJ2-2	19	TGTGCCAGTAGTATCACCTCTGGGGCGGGAGCCCCGAACACCGGGGAGCTGTTTTTT	CASSITSGAGAPNTGELFF
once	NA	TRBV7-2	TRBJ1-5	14	TGTGCCAGCAGCTTAGCCGGTTTGGAACAGCCCCAGCATTTT	CASSLAGLEQPQHF
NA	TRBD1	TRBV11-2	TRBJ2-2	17	TGTGCCAGCAGTTCCGAGTTGGGACAGGGGGACACCGGGGAGCTGTTTTTT	CASSSELGQGDTGELFF
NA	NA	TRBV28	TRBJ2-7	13	TGTGCCAGCAGTTTACGAGGGACCCACGAGCAGTACTTC	CASSLRGTHEQYF
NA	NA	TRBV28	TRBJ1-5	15	TGTGCCAGCAGTTTATATGAGGGAAGAAATCAGCCCCAGCATTTT	CASSLYEGRNQPQHF
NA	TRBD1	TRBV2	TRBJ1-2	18	TGTGCCAGCAGTGAATTTTCCCCGGGACAGGGGTTAATCTATGGCTACACCTTC	CASSEFSPGQGLIYGYTF
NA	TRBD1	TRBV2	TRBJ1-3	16	TGTGCCAGCAGTGGCGAGACAGGGGGCGGAGGAAACACCATATATTTT	CASSGETGGGGNTIYF
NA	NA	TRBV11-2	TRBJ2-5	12	TGTGCCAGCAGCTCGCAACAAGAGACCCAGTACTTC	CASSSQQETQYF
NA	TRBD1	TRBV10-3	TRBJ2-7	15	TGTGCCATCAGTGATATAGGGACAGGCCACTACGAGCAGTACTTC	CAISDIGTGHYEQYF
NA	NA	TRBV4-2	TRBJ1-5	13	TGTGCCAGCAGCCAAGATTGGCAGGGAGAACAGCATTTT	CASSQDWQGEQHF
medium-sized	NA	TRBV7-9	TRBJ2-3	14	TGTGCCAGCAGCTTAGTGTTAGCCACAGATACGCAGTATTTT	CASSLVLATDTQYF
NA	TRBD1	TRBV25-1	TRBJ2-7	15	TGTGCCAGCAGTGAACCTCCTACAGGGGACTACGAGCAGTACTTC	CASSEPPTGDYEQYF
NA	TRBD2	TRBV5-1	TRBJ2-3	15	TGCGCCAGCAGCTTGGATGGGCGGGAGCCAGATACGCAGTATTTT	CASSLDGREPDTQYF
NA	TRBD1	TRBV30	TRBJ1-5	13	TGTGCCTGGAACAGGGGCGGTGTTCAGCCCCAGCATTTT	CAWNRGGVQPQHF
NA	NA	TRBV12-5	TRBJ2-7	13	TGTGCTAGTGGTTTGGTATTGTGGGGCGAGCAGTACTTC	CASGLVLWGEQYF